This T cell receptor (beta chain) stems from a study of early stage breast cancer tumors. Study-wide context: ER+/PR+/HER2- status applied to about 70% of the 16 invasive breast tumors. Samples were sequenced at about 10-fold average coverage. Study-level findings and limits: In most of the 16 patients, blood comparison separated tumor from normal breast.

The CDR3 is 14 amino acids. Germline lookup yields CDR1 SGHKS and CDR2 YYEKEE (reference sequence). The method was immunoSEQ multiplex PCR; TCRdb's version includes in-frame clones alone and lacks a portion of them. The table includes under 45,000 clones, 65% to 75% detected once. With regard to this clone: Its antigen is unidentified. The junction does not match germline at one end; this may be a read error.

The receptor was isolated from a person aged 55-75 years with breast cancer. Sequencing was done on a sample of blood. V gene TRBV5-5 combines with J gene TRBJ1-5; the D gene is possibly TRBD1 (5 bases). CDR3 DNA: TGTGCCAGCAACTTGGGGGGATCTCGTCAGCCCCAGCATTTT. Its protein is CASNLGGSRQPQHF.